This T cell receptor beta chain was identified during a study of technical replicates of blood from a few donors. The data were produced by immunoSEQ multiplex PCR, yet TCRdb's version contains in-frame clones alone and is incomplete. Counted here are some 68,000 clones, 80% to 95% occurring once; the ten biggest clones make up over 0.3%. This CDR3 is 16 amino acids long. Germline CDR1 is MNHNS and CDR2 is SASEGT. Trimming at V came to 4 bases and at J to 2 bases, leaving 5 bases not matched to a gene. The sequencing input was T cells isolated from PBMCs. This chain connects TRBV6-1 to TRBJ2-5, with 12 bases matching TRBD2. The receptor was derived from a human donor in good health. The CDR3 here is CASSGLGLAGQETQYF. The CDR3 region has the DNA TGTGCCAGCAGTGGATTAGGACTAGCGGGACAAGAGACCCAGTACTTC.